The T cell receptor (beta chain) described here comes from a study of cytomegalovirus exposure and HLA in healthy donors. Study outcomes and limitations: Most subjects had HLA-A and HLA-B alleles reportedly predicted accurately by TCR beta sequences.

On this clone itself: Antigen unknown.

With 60 Vbeta and 13 Jbeta primers, the PCR was carried out. Using immunoSEQ multiplex PCR, the repertoire was profiled, and TCRdb retains in-frame clones only, with some absent. The sample has approximately 130,000 clones; around 83% are singletons. Healthy people donating bone marrow made up the donors. This clonotype was obtained from a woman aged 25-40 years in good health and CMV-seropositive. Sequencing was carried out using PBMCs.

Here the CDR3 DNA reads TGCGCCAGCAGCCGCACGGGGGACCTCTCCTACAATGAGCAGTTCTTC. As protein: CASSRTGDLSYNEQFF. The chain has TRBV4-1 and TRBJ2-1; maybe TRBD2 (6 bases). CDR3 length equals 16 residues. V shed 4 bases and J shed 0 bases, with 13 bases lying between them. Germline values: CDR1 MGHRA, CDR2 YSYEKL.